This note documents a single TCR beta chain sequence. No cognate antigen has been identified for it. It has no much larger one-base neighbor in the sample; base qualities were not kept. TCRbeta CDR3 regions were amplified from genomic DNA using the immunoSEQ Assay, a bias-controlled multiplex PCR. The original pipeline was this. The number of nucleated cells in each sample was estimated by amplification of reference gene primers within the assay. To quantify the absolute abundance of each unique TCRbeta CDR3 rearrangement, sequence reads were collapsed and filtered. For each sample, productive Simpson clonality was calculated as the square root of Simpson's diversity index across productive rearrangements. TCRdb mirrors the immuneACCESS table, restricted to in-frame sequences. Some clones are absent from its copies; in checked studies, under half trace to an unresolved V gene, and the reason for the others is unknown. V and J calls and clone size are as listed in that table; D and trimming were resolved from the DNA. This sample lists 250,000 to 350,000 clones; approximately 85% were detected once. About 1% of the sample goes to the ten largest clones.

One collaborating source in Seattle enrolled patients while the patients were actively infected and followed the patients over time throughout the course of disease. Whole blood was collected in K2EDTA tubes by collaborating institutions according to the institutions' own protocols. For TCRbeta analysis, collaborators shipped samples as frozen whole blood, isolated PBMCs, or DNA extracted from either of those sample types. These data come from a study of blood T cell repertoires in COVID-19 (dated by TCRdb to 2019 to 2021). With respect to the entire study: Samples covering the acute and convalescent phases of COVID-19 were provided by collaborators in the United States, Italy and Spain. The material from the prospective study consisted of cDNA or gDNA derived from T cells, B-cell-depleted T cells, or PBMCs. Deeply sampled blood TCRbeta repertoires from subjects exposed to, actively infected with, or recovered from COVID-19 were included in the dataset. The repertoires were released in a freely available public database meant as a resource for research on the immune response to SARS-CoV-2. The samples were drawn from two sources: the first 160 participants of the ongoing ImmuneRACE study, and 950 to 1,500 subjects contributed by 6 global collaborators. The sample metadata nearly always contained a de-identified subject ID, COVID-19 status, age in years and sex. Where HLA class I and class II types were available, the types were taken from metadata supplied by the sample provider, not from assay-based typing.

The CDR3 holds 16 amino acids from the cysteine to the phenylalanine. The kept DNA is CDR3 alone, 48 bases in frame from the first base. Looking up the germline V gene (reference sequence) yields CDR1 GTSNPN and CDR2 SVGIG. V is trimmed back by 0 bases and J by 6 bases, and the junction contains 10 bases that no gene match accounts for. The research as a whole found: The quantity of clinical and demographic metadata differed by source and by participant and was supplied without curation.

The receptor's source is a human donor with COVID-19, enrolled during active disease. The donor label of this sample is uncertain. The sequenced material came from peripheral blood. This sequence uses TRBV30 and TRBJ2-1, with 8 middle bases fitting TRBD2. The CDR3 has the sequence CAWSVWGLGPGNEQFF. The nucleotide sequence is given as TGTGCCTGGAGTGTTTGGGGACTAGGGCCCGGCAATGAGCAGTTCTTC.